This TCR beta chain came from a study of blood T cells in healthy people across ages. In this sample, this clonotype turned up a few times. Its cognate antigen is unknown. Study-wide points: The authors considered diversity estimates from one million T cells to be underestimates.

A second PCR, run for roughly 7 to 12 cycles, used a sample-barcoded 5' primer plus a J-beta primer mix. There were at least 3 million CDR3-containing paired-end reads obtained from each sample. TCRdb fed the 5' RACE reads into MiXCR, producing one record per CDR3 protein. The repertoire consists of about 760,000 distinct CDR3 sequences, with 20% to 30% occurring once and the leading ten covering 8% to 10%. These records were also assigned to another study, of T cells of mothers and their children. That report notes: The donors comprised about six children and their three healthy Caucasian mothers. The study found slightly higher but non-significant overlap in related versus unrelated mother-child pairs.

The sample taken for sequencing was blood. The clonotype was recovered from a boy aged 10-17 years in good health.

Here the CDR3 reads CSAPREGITGELFF. The CDR3 DNA follows: TGCAGTGCCCCGAGGGAGGGGATCACCGGGGAGCTGTTTTTT. The rearrangement uses TRBV20-1 and TRBJ2-2; TRBD2 agrees at 7 bases. Looked up from germline, CDR1 is DFQATT and CDR2 is SNEGSKA (reference sequence). The CDR3 runs 14 residues. V lost 6 bases to trimming and J lost 4 bases; unmatched junction nucleotides: 8.